The 24 T cell receptor beta chains below were found in one sample sequenced in a study of blood T cell repertoires in COVID-19. Data came from immunoSEQ multiplex PCR; TCRdb stores just in-frame clones and leaves some out. The sample has 300,000 to 400,000 clones; around 87% are singletons. Sequencing was done on a sample of PBMCs or T cells enriched from blood (not recorded which). The receptors stem from a woman between 25 and 40 years old with acute COVID-19.

The V and J genes are TRBV6-4 and TRBJ2-7; D remains unclear. The CDR3 contains 8 residues. The germline CDR1 and CDR2 sequences are MRHNA and SNTAGT. This CDR3 is CFPDEQYF. The CDR3 DNA follows: TGTTTCCCGGACGAGCAGTACTTC.

V gene TRBV2 combines with J gene TRBJ1-6; D call uncertain. V shed 5 bases and J shed 3 bases, with 8 bases lying between them. The CDR3 spans 14 residues. Germline lookup yields CDR1 SNHLY and CDR2 FYNNEI. This CDR3 is CASSPWHYNSPLHF. CDR3 sequence (DNA): TGTGCCAGCAGTCCATGGCACTATAATTCACCCCTCCACTTT.

The CDR3 coding sequence is TGTGCCAGTCTAGCGGACAGGGTTGGTGGTGAAAAACTGTTTTTT. As protein: CASLADRVGGEKLFF. The V and J genes are TRBV7-9 and TRBJ1-4, with 8 nucleotides matching TRBD1. Germline-derived CDR1 and CDR2 are SEHNR and FQNEAQ (reference sequence). Unmatched junction bases numbered 13, after V lost 9 bases and J lost 7 bases. The CDR3 loop spans 15 amino acids.

The V gene is TRBV5-4, the J gene TRBJ2-1; 7 bases agree with TRBD1. Germline-derived CDR1 and CDR2 are SGHNT and YYREEE (reference sequence). The CDR3 has 14 amino acids. V shed 4 bases, J shed 3 bases, and the junction held 4 bases outside the gene matches. CDR3 bases: TGTGCCAGCAGCCGTGACAGGGTCTACAATGAGCAGTTCTTC. Translating gives CASSRDRVYNEQFF.

The V and J genes are TRBV6-2 or TRBV6-3 and TRBJ2-1; TRBD1 might be the D (5 bases). CDR3 size: 16 residues. V lost 2 bases and J 3 bases, leaving 14 bases between the germline ends. The germline V gene has CDR1 MNHEY and CDR2 SVGEGT. The CDR3 DNA reads TGTGCCAGCAGTTACACAGGCGGCCTGATCTACAATGAGCAGTTCTTC. Its translation is CASSYTGGLIYNEQFF.

The CDR3 region is CASRTRGTGDSPLHF. The DNA for the CDR3 is TGTGCCAGCAGGACCCGCGGGACAGGGGATTCACCCCTCCACTTT. V gene TRBV25-1 combines with J gene TRBJ1-6; 10 bases align to TRBD1. Looked up from germline, CDR1 is MGHDK and CDR2 is SYGVNS. This CDR3 contains 15 residues. V lost 6 bases, J lost 8 bases, and 7 bases stayed unmatched. The full variable domain, with the rest looked up from reference TRBV25-1 and TRBJ1-6, is EADIYQTPRYLVIGTGKKITLECSQTMGHDKMYWYQQDPGMELHLIHYSYGVNSTEKGDLSSESTVSRIRTEHFPLTLESARPSHTSQYLCASRTRGTGDSPLHFGNGTRLTVT.

The J gene is TRBJ1-6, the V gene TRBV3-1 (or the pseudogene TRBV3-2); D perhaps matches TRBD1 (5 bases). Trimming pared 1 base from V and 16 bases from J, leaving 17 bases between. Per the germline V gene, CDR1 is LGHDT and CDR2 is YNNKEL (reference sequence). The CDR3 covers 14 residues. The CDR3 region is CASSQGSGSRGLHF. In DNA form, the CDR3 reads TGTGCCAGCAGCCAAGGGTCCGGCAGTCGGGGGCTCCACTTT.

The CDR3 loop reads CASSDSETEDSPLHF. For the CDR3, the DNA is TGTGCCAGCAGTGACTCGGAGACTGAGGATTCACCCCTCCACTTT. The genes are TRBV6-4 and TRBJ1-6; unclear D gene. The CDR3 length is 15 residues. V dropped 0 bases and J dropped 8 bases, with 11 bases sitting between them. From germline, CDR1 is MRHNA and CDR2 SNTAGT.

This clone was picked up one time. The chain links TRBV10-3 to TRBJ2-3; 10 nucleotides line up with TRBD2. Germline CDR1 reads ENHRY; CDR2 reads SYGVKD. The ends lost 7 bases at V and 4 bases at J; junction bases unmatched: 8. The CDR3 loop spans 15 amino acids. The DNA of the CDR3 is TGTGCCATCAAGGGACTAGCGCCCCTCCCAGATACGCAGTATTTT. It codes for CAIKGLAPLPDTQYF.

Concerning this clone: Other DNA sequences from this sample encode an identical CDR3 as well. V usage is TRBV9 and J usage is TRBJ1-3, with a possible D match to TRBD1 (5 bases). The V gene lost 3 bases and the J gene lost 4 bases, with 11 bases spanning the gap. The CDR3 sequence is 14 residues long. Per germline, CDR1 SGDLS and CDR2 YYNGEE. The DNA for the CDR3 is TGTGCCAGCAGCGCGACAGCTTTAGGAAACACCATATATTTT. Translating it yields CASSATALGNTIYF. The full variable domain, in which reference TRBV9 and TRBJ1-3 provide the parts outside the CDR3, is DSGVTQTPKHLITATGQRVTLRCSPRSGDLSVYWYQQSLDQGLQFLIQYYNGEERAKGNILERFSAQQFPDLHSELNLSSLELGDSALYFCASSATALGNTIYFGEGSWLTVV.

The chain uses TRBV7-8 and TRBJ2-7; D is unresolved. Germline CDR1 SGHVS, CDR2 FQNEAQ. The CDR3 spans 14 residues. Trimming cost V 2 bases and J 0 bases, with 8 bases left between them. The CDR3 DNA reads as TGTGCCAGCAGCTTAATAACCAGCTCCTACGAGCAGTACTTC. Translated: CASSLITSSYEQYF.

This chain uses TRBV29-1 with TRBJ2-7, with TRBD1 matching over 7 bases. V was pared by 4 bases and J by 0 bases, with 6 bases of the junction left unmatched. The CDR3 length is 14 residues. Germline-derived CDR1 and CDR2 are SQVTM and ANQGSEA. CDR3 in amino acids: CSVGQGLGSYEQYF. DNA of the CDR3: TGCAGCGTTGGACAGGGATTGGGCTCCTACGAGCAGTACTTC.

The V and J genes are TRBV9 and TRBJ1-2; 8 bases align to TRBD1. Trimming cost V 7 bases and J 5 bases; bases outside gene matches: 13. This CDR3 has 15 amino acids. The germline CDR1 and CDR2 sequences are SGDLS and YYNGEE. The CDR3 spells CASSDRVYGVYGYTF. The CDR3 coding sequence is TGTGCCAGCTCGGACAGGGTATATGGGGTATATGGCTACACCTTC.

In this sample, this clone turned up once. The CDR3 reads CASTRRGRDGYTF. CDR3 sequence (DNA): TGTGCCAGTACCCGCCGGGGAAGGGATGGCTACACCTTC. V and J are TRBV19 and TRBJ1-2; D not resolved. The CDR3 totals 13 residues. CDR1 and CDR2 (germline): LNHDA, SQIVND (reference sequence). Trimming cost V 7 bases and J 6 bases, with 15 bases left between them.

V is TRBV5-1 and J is TRBJ1-1; unclear D gene. The germline V gene encodes CDR1 SGHRS and CDR2 YFSETQ. This CDR3 spans 13 amino acids. Trimming left V 0 bases short and J 3 bases short, with 6 bases between. DNA for the CDR3: TGCGCCAGCAGCTTGGTAATCGACACTGAAGCTTTCTTT. This encodes CASSLVIDTEAFF. Full variable domain (remainder filled in from reference TRBV5-1 and TRBJ1-1): KAGVTQTPRYLIKTRGQQVTLSCSPISGHRSVSWYQQTPGQGLQFLFEYFSETQRNKGNFPGRFSGRQFSNSRSEMNVSTLELGDSALYLCASSLVIDTEAFFGQGTRLTVV.

The chain carries TRBV7-9 and TRBJ1-6; D is perhaps TRBD1 (5 bases). The CDR3 has 13 residues. With 5 bases removed from V and 7 bases from J, the gap between germline ends came to 9 bases. Germline assignment: CDR1 SEHNR and CDR2 FQNEAQ (reference sequence). CDR3 loop: CASSPRTNSPLHF. The CDR3 nucleotides read TGTGCCAGCAGCCCTCGGACAAATTCACCCCTCCACTTT.

The V call is TRBV6-6, the J call TRBJ1-5, with D perhaps matching TRBD1 (6 bases). CDR3 length equals 14 residues. The V and J ends lost 8 bases and 2 bases respectively, with 13 bases between them. The germline CDR1 and CDR2 sequences are MNHNY and SVGAGI (reference sequence). The CDR3 reads CASGQHIGNQPQHF. The CDR3 bases are TGTGCCAGCGGACAGCACATCGGCAATCAGCCCCAGCATTTT.

A single count supports this clone. Different DNA sequences within this sample yield the same CDR3. The J gene is TRBJ1-2, the V gene TRBV12-3 or TRBV12-4; D is possibly TRBD1 (5 bases). V was pared by 1 base and J by 5 bases, with 8 bases between. The CDR3 extends over 13 amino acids. CDR3 nucleotides: TGTGCCAGCAGTTTAGGTCAGGGATATGGCTACACCTTC. Its translation is CASSLGQGYGYTF.

The CDR3 region is CASKGTGTNYGYTF. CDR3 in DNA: TGTGCCAGCAAGGGGACAGGGACCAACTATGGCTACACCTTC. The chain is built from TRBV6-5 and TRBJ1-2, with 9 bases lining up with TRBD1. The V and J ends lost 7 bases and 2 bases, in that order; junction bases with no gene match: 5. The CDR3 contains 14 residues. CDR1 and CDR2 (germline): MNHEY, SVGAGI.

The J gene is TRBJ2-5, the V gene TRBV7-2, with a possible D match to TRBD1 (5 bases). Germline assignment: CDR1 SGHTA and CDR2 FQGNSA. CDR3 length: 15 amino acids. Trimming pared 5 bases from V and 1 base from J, leaving 14 bases between. The CDR3 protein is CASSLDRARQETQYF. The CDR3 coding sequence is TGTGCCAGCAGCCTTGACAGAGCTCGCCAAGAGACCCAGTACTTC.

This sequence joins TRBV7-3 and TRBJ2-1, with 10 nucleotides matching TRBD1. Germline CDR1 and CDR2: SGHTA and FQGTGA. CDR3 length: 15 residues. Unmatched junction bases numbered 9, after V lost 3 bases and J lost 10 bases. The CDR3 here is CASSLGQGLSEEQFF. CDR3 nucleotides: TGTGCCAGCAGCTTGGGACAGGGGTTGAGTGAGGAGCAGTTCTTC.

The chain combines TRBV7-3 with TRBJ2-1; no clear D gene. CDR1 SGHTA and CDR2 FQGTGA come from the germline V gene. Between the trimmed V and J ends, which lost 5 bases and 0 bases, there was a span of 11 bases. The CDR3 has 15 residues. The DNA of the CDR3 is TGTGCCAGCAGCCCGCCGGGTGGCTCCTACAATGAGCAGTTCTTC. Protein: CASSPPGGSYNEQFF. The full variable domain, with the rest looked up from reference TRBV7-3 and TRBJ2-1, is GAGVSQTPSNKVTEKGKYVELRCDPISGHTALYWYRQSLGQGPEFLIYFQGTGAADDSGLPNDRFFAVRPEGSVSTLKIQRTERGDSAVYLCASSPPGGSYNEQFFGPGTRLTVL.

V gene TRBV6-5 combines with J gene TRBJ1-4, with a weak D call TRBD1 (6 bases). The CDR3 runs 15 residues. V was cut by 2 bases and J by 7 bases, with 14 bases left in between. CDR1 is MNHEY, CDR2 SVGAGI, per germline. CDR3 bases: TGTGCCAGCAGTTACGGGGGCTCCCTGGGTGAAAAACTGTTTTTT. Its translation is CASSYGGSLGEKLFF.

This chain connects TRBV2 to TRBJ2-7; tentatively, D is TRBD2 (5 bases). Germline CDR1 reads SNHLY; CDR2 reads FYNNEI. V lost 4 bases and J lost 2, with 9 bases in between. The CDR3 runs 13 residues. The CDR3 DNA reads as TGTGCCAGCAGTGTCGACGGGACCTACGAGCAGTACTTC. This translates into CASSVDGTYEQYF. Filled out from reference TRBV2 and TRBJ2-7, the complete variable domain reads EPEVTQTPSHQVTQMGQEVILRCVPISNHLYFYWYRQILGQKVEFLVSFYNNEISEKSEIFDDQFSVERPDGSNFTLKIRSTKLEDSAMYFCASSVDGTYEQYFGPGTRLTVT.